The subject of this entry is one T cell receptor (beta chain). As yet, its antigen is unknown. The data derive from a study of Ad26.COV2.S vaccination and SARS-CoV-2 variants. General study results and limits: Vaccine recipients surpassed placebo recipients in spike-specific TCR breadth. Participants given vaccine showed non-spike TCR breadth similar to that of placebo recipients. Spike-specific CD8+ and CD4+ T cell responses reportedly showed substantial breadth after vaccination.

Regarding treatment: 15 to 20 received Ad26.COV2.S at low or high dose, single or two shots; 5 received placebo; per-sample allocation not given. Day 63 after the first vaccine or placebo injection was the time point for sampling. Boston supplied an adult donor aged 18-55 years. TCRdb's table, derived via immunoSEQ multiplex PCR, lists solely in-frame clones and lacks some. This sample has approximately 300,000 clones, with around 85% found just once. This receptor was identified in a person between 18 and 59 years old who received the Ad26.COV2.S COVID-19 vaccine or a placebo. The sample here was peripheral blood, taken in a trial of Ad26.COV2.S vaccine versus placebo.

CDR3: CATLGSSGGQETQYF. The CDR3 DNA follows: TGTGCCACCCTTGGGTCCAGCGGGGGGCAAGAGACCCAGTACTTC. The chain links TRBV24-1 to TRBJ2-5; 9 positions agree with TRBD2. The germline CDR1 and CDR2 sequences are KGHDR and SFDVKD. This CDR3 is built from 15 residues. The V segment lost 9 bases and the J segment 2 bases; nucleotides outside the gene matches: 9.